This TCR beta chain stems from a study of tumor-infiltrating lymphocytes in localized non-small cell lung cancer. Study-wide background: Some samples were collected after neoadjuvant chemotherapy; smokers, never-smokers and several histologies were included. Tumor tissue and non-adjacent uninvolved lung came from each patient.

Overall study findings and caveats: TCR sequencing covered a subset of patients with enough tissue.

TCRdb keeps only in-frame clones here, not all; method: immunoSEQ multiplex PCR. The data contain roughly 12,000 clones, about 70% of them singletons. Notes on this clone: What it binds is unknown.

The CDR3 runs to 16 residues. Germline CDR1 is MNHEY and CDR2 is SMNVEV (reference sequence). The V end was cut by 0 bases, the J end by 7 bases, with 18 bases between. The sample was uninvolved lung tissue not adjacent to the tumor. The TCR sequence derives from a human donor with non-small cell lung cancer. The V gene is TRBV27, the J gene TRBJ2-5; no clear D. CDR3 residues: CASSLSIAAAMGTQYF. DNA of the CDR3: TGTGCCAGCAGTTTATCGATCGCAGCTGCGATGGGGACCCAGTACTTC.